Shown below are 11 T cell receptor beta chains from a single sample sequenced in a study of blood T cell repertoires in COVID-19. Method: immunoSEQ multiplex PCR; TCRdb's copy keeps in-frame clones and lacks some. The sample holds hundreds of thousands of clones; approximately 86% are singletons and the top ten take over 2.5%. The sample comprised peripheral blood. These receptors were taken from a man between 60 and 70 years old with acute or convalescent COVID-19.

The chain is built from TRBV19 and TRBJ2-2; 9 bases are shared with TRBD1. After removal of 6 bases from V and 0 bases from J, the junction contained 5 bases not matched to a gene. The V gene's germline CDR1 is LNHDA and CDR2 SQIVND (reference sequence). The CDR3 is 16 amino acids. CDR3 coding DNA: TGTGCCAGTAGACCGGGACAGGGAACGAACACCGGGGAGCTGTTTTTT. Its protein is CASRPGQGTNTGELFF.

The chain combines TRBV7-9 with TRBJ2-2; TRBD1 matches 7 bases. The germline gives CDR1 SEHNR, CDR2 FQNEAQ (reference sequence). The CDR3 extends over 13 amino acids. As DNA, the CDR3 is TGTGCAGTAGGGGGCGCCAACACCGGGGAGCTGTTTTTT. Residues: CAVGGANTGELFF.

CDR3 residues: CASSLGGTSGGAYEQYF. The DNA of the CDR3 is TGTGCCAGCAGCTTAGGAGGGACTAGCGGGGGGGCTTACGAGCAGTACTTC. The chain couples TRBV7-2 to TRBJ2-7, with 16 nucleotides matching TRBD2. CDR3 length equals 17 residues. V was pared by 1 base and J by 4 bases, with 4 bases of the junction left unmatched. Germline V CDR1 and CDR2: SGHTA, FQGNSA.

J is TRBJ1-3 and V is TRBV5-6; no firm D call. Trimming shortened V by 2 bases and J by 0 bases, and 9 bases separated the two germline ends. CDR1 and CDR2 (germline): SGHDT, YYEEEE. The CDR3 extends over 15 amino acids. CDR3: CASSFFTSSGNTIYF. Written as DNA, the CDR3 is TGTGCCAGCAGCTTCTTTACTTCCTCTGGAAACACCATATATTTT.

The chain is built from TRBV18 and TRBJ1-1; TRBD1 matches 7 bases. The length of the CDR3 is 13 residues. With 8 bases clipped from V and 2 bases from J, the junction kept 5 bases outside the gene matches. The germline CDR1 and CDR2 sequences are KGHSH and LQKENI. The CDR3: CASRDSVNTEAFF. CDR3 bases: TGTGCCAGCCGGGACAGTGTAAACACTGAAGCTTTCTTT.

This chain connects TRBV7-8 to TRBJ2-3; D possibly corresponds to TRBD1 (6 bases). V was shortened by 2 bases and J by 2 bases, with 14 bases between the two germline ends. Germline loops: CDR1 SGHVS, CDR2 FQNEAQ. CDR3 length: 16 residues. In nucleotides, the CDR3 is TGTGCCAGCAGCTTAATATTAGGGGGACCCACAGATACGCAGTATTTT. This translates into CASSLILGGPTDTQYF.

Concerning this clone: This CDR3 is also generated by other DNA sequences in the sample. The V call is TRBV4-1, the J call TRBJ1-5; 8 nucleotides agree with TRBD1. The V gene's germline CDR1 is MGHRA and CDR2 YSYEKL. The J segment lost 7 bases and the V segment lost 1 base, leaving 6 bases of the junction unmatched. The CDR3 has 15 residues. The CDR3 sequence: CASSQGLQGGQPQHF. The CDR3 DNA reads as TGCGCCAGCAGCCAAGGTCTACAGGGGGGCCAGCCCCAGCATTTT.

J is TRBJ2-3 and V is TRBV19, with D maybe TRBD1 (5 bases). Between the trimmed V and J ends, which lost 5 bases and 1 base, there was a span of 13 bases. In germline, CDR1 is LNHDA, CDR2 SQIVND (reference sequence). This CDR3 spans 15 amino acids. The DNA for the CDR3 is TGTGCCAGTAGTCACCCCCAACAGGGCACAGATACGCAGTATTTT. It codes for CASSHPQQGTDTQYF.

The chain has TRBV18 and TRBJ2-7; no firm D call. V lost 1 base and J 3 bases, leaving 13 bases between the germline ends. This CDR3 has 15 amino acids. Germline V gene sequence: CDR1 KGHSH, CDR2 LQKENI. The CDR3 DNA sequence: TGTGCCAGCTCACCACTTCTTGCACAGAACTACGAGCAGTACTTC. It translates to CASSPLLAQNYEQYF.

J is TRBJ2-1 and V is TRBV10-1; TRBD2 matches 8 bases. Unmatched junction bases numbered 9, after V lost 6 bases and J lost 5 bases. The CDR3 covers 15 residues. The germline CDR1 and CDR2 sequences are WNHNN and SYGVQD (reference sequence). This CDR3 reads CASSPGGGGDNEQFF. For the CDR3, the DNA is TGCGCCAGCAGCCCCGGGGGGGGAGGGGACAATGAGCAGTTCTTC.

The chain has TRBV5-4 and TRBJ1-3, with TRBD1 matching over 8 bases. Per the germline V gene, CDR1 is SGHNT and CDR2 is YYREEE (reference sequence). This CDR3 is 17 amino acids long. With V trimmed by 0 bases and J by 1 base, 6 bases remained unmatched. CDR3 region: CASSLDPGGGSGNTIYF. The CDR3 DNA reads TGTGCCAGCAGCTTGGATCCAGGGGGCGGTTCTGGAAACACCATATATTTT.